The 14 T cell receptor beta chains given below trace back to one sample, sequenced in a study of blood T cell repertoires in COVID-19. Using immunoSEQ multiplex PCR, the repertoire was profiled, and TCRdb retains in-frame clones only, with some absent. The table records over 130,000 clones, approximately 86% of them present only once. What was sequenced was peripheral blood. All receptors derive from a man aged 65 to 79 with acute or convalescent COVID-19.

The rearrangement joins TRBV7-2 to TRBJ2-1; TRBD1 matches 8 bases. The CDR3 is 11 amino acids. Germline CDR1 reads SGHTA; CDR2 reads FQGNSA. J was trimmed by 13 bases and V by 5 bases; bases with no gene match: 4. The CDR3 is CASSPGQAQFF. The CDR3 nucleotides read TGTGCCAGCAGCCCGGGACAGGCCCAGTTCTTC.

The V gene is TRBV9, the J gene TRBJ2-5; TRBD2 aligns across 8 bases. Germline assignment: CDR1 SGDLS and CDR2 YYNGEE. The CDR3 spans 15 residues. V trimming: 5 bases; J trimming: 5 bases; junction bases outside the gene matches: 11. In DNA, the CDR3 is TGTGCCAGCAGTAGGCGGGAGGCTCCTTTCGAGACCCAGTACTTC. Translated, it gives CASSRREAPFETQYF.

This chain uses TRBV24-1 with TRBJ2-2; 8 nucleotides line up with TRBD1. Germline assignment: CDR1 KGHDR and CDR2 SFDVKD. The V and J ends lost 3 bases and 3 bases, in that order; junction bases with no gene match: 5. This CDR3 is built from 16 residues. The CDR3 coding sequence is TGTGCCACCAGTGATCCCGGACAGGGCGACACCGGGGAGCTGTTTTTT. Encoded protein: CATSDPGQGDTGELFF.

V usage is TRBV2 and J usage is TRBJ1-1, with 10 bases fitting TRBD1. The V gene end was trimmed by 7 bases and the J gene end by 1 base; junction bases not matched to a gene: 3. The CDR3 runs 14 residues. The germline CDR1 and CDR2 sequences are SNHLY and FYNNEI. DNA of the CDR3: TGTGCCAGCATCCGGGACAGGGGGAACACTGAAGCTTTCTTT. This codes for CASIRDRGNTEAFF.

This clone has just a few counts. The chain combines TRBV3-1 (or the pseudogene TRBV3-2) with TRBJ2-7; TRBD1 matches at 9 bases. The CDR3 runs 15 residues. Germline CDR1 is LGHDT and CDR2 is YNNKEL (reference sequence). J was trimmed by 2 bases and V by 5 bases; bases with no gene match: 7. As DNA, the CDR3 is TGTGCCAGCAGCTCGGACAGGGGAAGACCCTACGAGCAGTACTTC. It translates to CASSSDRGRPYEQYF.

The rearrangement joins TRBV2 to TRBJ2-7; 10 positions agree with TRBD2. The trim removed 6 bases at V and 0 bases at J, leaving 5 bases unmatched. The CDR3 consists of 15 residues. The germline gives CDR1 SNHLY, CDR2 FYNNEI. The CDR3 region is CASRAGTSDSYEQYF. As DNA, the CDR3 is TGTGCCAGCAGAGCCGGGACTAGCGACTCCTACGAGCAGTACTTC.

The chain's CDR3 is CASSWGTSGTSFTDTQYF. CDR3 DNA: TGTGCCAGCAGTTGGGGGACTAGCGGGACGTCGTTCACAGATACGCAGTATTTT. V and J are TRBV28 and TRBJ2-3, with 13 bases aligning to TRBD2. Germline CDR1 is MDHEN and CDR2 is SYDVKM. The junction had 9 bases not matched to a gene; V was cut back by 4 bases and J by 2 bases. The CDR3 runs to 18 residues.

The rearrangement uses TRBV2 and TRBJ1-2; no definite D call. The CDR3 consists of 14 residues. Germline V gene data show CDR1 as SNHLY and CDR2 as FYNNEI. V was cut by 6 bases and J by 4 bases, with 15 bases left in between. The CDR3 nucleotides are TGTGCCAGCAGCGACGGAGGGATTAGCTATGGCTACACCTTC. This gives the protein CASSDGGISYGYTF.

This chain joins TRBV3-1 (or the pseudogene TRBV3-2) and TRBJ1-1, with D maybe TRBD1 (6 bases). Germline V gives CDR1 LGHDT, CDR2 YNNKEL (reference sequence). This CDR3 has 18 residues. V shed 1 base and J shed 1 base, with 19 bases lying between them. CDR3 DNA: TGTGCCAGCAGCCAAGGGCTCAAACGGGACACCGGGAACACTGAAGCTTTCTTT. This encodes CASSQGLKRDTGNTEAFF.

For this clone: Other DNA sequences in this specimen translate into the identical CDR3. The chain employs TRBV7-3 and TRBJ2-2; TRBD2 matches 9 bases. Germline V gives CDR1 SGHTA, CDR2 FQGTGA. Trimming at V came to 4 bases and at J to 6 bases, leaving 3 bases not matched to a gene. CDR3 length: 14 amino acids. The CDR3 nucleotides are TGTGCCAGCAGCTCCGGGACTAGCTCCGGGGAGCTGTTTTTT. The encoded protein is CASSSGTSSGELFF. Looking up the rest from reference TRBV7-3 and TRBJ2-2 gives the full variable domain: GAGVSQTPSNKVTEKGKYVELRCDPISGHTALYWYRQSLGQGPEFLIYFQGTGAADDSGLPNDRFFAVRPEGSVSTLKIQRTERGDSAVYLCASSSGTSSGELFFGEGSRLTVL.

The J gene is TRBJ2-2, the V gene TRBV2; D may be TRBD2 (6 bases). Germline CDR1 and CDR2: SNHLY and FYNNEI. The CDR3 contains 14 residues. V shed 8 bases and J shed 5 bases, with 15 bases lying between them. Written as DNA, the CDR3 is TGTGCCAGCGGGGACTCCAGACTTACCGGGGAGCTGTTTTTT. It is translated as CASGDSRLTGELFF.

This clone came up once. This chain links TRBV12-3 or TRBV12-4 with TRBJ1-1; possible D gene TRBD1, 5 bases. The CDR3 spans 13 residues. V was cut by 7 bases and J by 4 bases, with 13 bases left in between. The CDR3 region has the DNA TGTGCCAGCACCCTCAGGGATAGCACTGAAGCTTTCTTT. Residues: CASTLRDSTEAFF.

CDR3 sequence (DNA): TGTGCCAGCAGCTTGGATGGCACAGGGTGGGAGACCCAGTACTTC. The encoded protein is CASSLDGTGWETQYF. The chain recombines TRBV5-4 with TRBJ2-5; D possibly corresponds to TRBD1 (6 bases). This CDR3 region has 15 residues. Germline V gene sequence: CDR1 SGHNT, CDR2 YYREEE (reference sequence). Trimming left V 0 bases short and J 5 bases short, with 14 bases between.

This chain uses TRBV7-3 with TRBJ1-6; D gene uncertain. Germline CDR1 is SGHTA and CDR2 is FQGTGA. There are 14 residues in the CDR3. Trimming pared 4 bases from V and 7 bases from J, leaving 11 bases between. CDR3 region: CASSSTGGNSPLHF. In nucleotides, the CDR3 is TGTGCCAGCAGCTCAACGGGCGGGAATTCACCCCTCCACTTT.